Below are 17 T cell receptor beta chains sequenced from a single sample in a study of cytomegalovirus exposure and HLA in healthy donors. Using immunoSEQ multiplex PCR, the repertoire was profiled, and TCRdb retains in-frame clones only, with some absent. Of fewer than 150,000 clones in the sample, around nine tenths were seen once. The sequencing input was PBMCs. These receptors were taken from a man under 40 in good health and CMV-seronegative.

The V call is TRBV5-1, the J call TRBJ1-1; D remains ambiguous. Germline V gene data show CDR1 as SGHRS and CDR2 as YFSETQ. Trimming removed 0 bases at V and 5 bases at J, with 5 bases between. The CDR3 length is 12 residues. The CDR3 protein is CASSLGTTEAFF. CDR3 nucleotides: TGCGCCAGCAGCTTGGGAACAACTGAAGCTTTCTTT.

The CDR3 sequence: CATPPSSSYEQYF. Written as DNA, the CDR3 is TGTGCCACCCCTCCGTCGAGCTCCTACGAGCAGTACTTC. The J gene is TRBJ2-7, the V gene TRBV15; D remains unclear. This CDR3 comprises 13 residues. Trimming pared 8 bases from V and 0 bases from J, leaving 11 bases between. The germline gives CDR1 LNHNV, CDR2 YYDKDF (reference sequence).

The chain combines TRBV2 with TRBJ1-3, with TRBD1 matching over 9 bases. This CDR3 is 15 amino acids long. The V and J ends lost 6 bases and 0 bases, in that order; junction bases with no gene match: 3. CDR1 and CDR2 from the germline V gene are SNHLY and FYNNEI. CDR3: CASRPGQGSGNTIYF. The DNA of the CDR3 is TGTGCCAGCAGACCGGGACAGGGCTCTGGAAACACCATATATTTT.

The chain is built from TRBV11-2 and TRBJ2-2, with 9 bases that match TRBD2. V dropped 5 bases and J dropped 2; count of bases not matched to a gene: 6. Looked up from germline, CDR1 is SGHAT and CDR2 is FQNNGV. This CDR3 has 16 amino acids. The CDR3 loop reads CASSLGLAKNTGELFF. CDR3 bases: TGTGCCAGCAGCCTCGGACTAGCGAAAAACACCGGGGAGCTGTTTTTT.

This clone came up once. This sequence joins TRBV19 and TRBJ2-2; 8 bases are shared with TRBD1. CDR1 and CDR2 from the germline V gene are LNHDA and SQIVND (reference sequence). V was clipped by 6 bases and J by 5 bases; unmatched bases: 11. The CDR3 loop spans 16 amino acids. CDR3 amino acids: CASRRSDRVTTGELFF. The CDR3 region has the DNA TGTGCCAGTAGGAGATCGGACAGGGTAACTACCGGGGAGCTGTTTTTT. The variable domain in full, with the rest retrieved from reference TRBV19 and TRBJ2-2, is DGGITQSPKYLFRKEGQNVTLSCEQNLNHDAMYWYRQDPGQGLRLIYYSQIVNDFQKGDIAEGYSVSREKKESFPLTVTSAQKNPTAFYLCASRRSDRVTTGELFFGEGSRLTVL.

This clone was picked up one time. The DNA of the CDR3 is TGTGCCTGGAGTGGGGGACTAGCGGGTACCAATGAGCAGTTCTTC. This sequence encodes CAWSGGLAGTNEQFF. The chain recombines TRBV30 with TRBJ2-1; 12 nucleotides align to TRBD2. The length of the CDR3 is 15 residues. CDR1 and CDR2 (germline): GTSNPN, SVGIG (reference sequence). Trimming removed 1 base from V and 6 bases from J; junction bases left unmatched: 4.

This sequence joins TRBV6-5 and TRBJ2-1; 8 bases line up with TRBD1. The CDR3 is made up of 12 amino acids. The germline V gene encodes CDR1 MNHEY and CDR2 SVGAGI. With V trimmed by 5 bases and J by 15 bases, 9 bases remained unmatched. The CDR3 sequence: CASSPPQGARFF. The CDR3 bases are TGTGCCAGCAGTCCCCCCCAGGGGGCGCGGTTCTTC.

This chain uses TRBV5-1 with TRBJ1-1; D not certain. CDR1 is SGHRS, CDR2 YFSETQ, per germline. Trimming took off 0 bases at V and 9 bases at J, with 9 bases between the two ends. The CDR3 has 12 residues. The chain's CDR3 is CASSLGDTQAFF. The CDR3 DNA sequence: TGCGCCAGCAGCTTGGGAGACACCCAAGCTTTCTTT.

The CDR3 sequence is CASSLPRGTEAFF. In DNA, the CDR3 is TGTGCCAGCAGCTTACCCCGAGGCACTGAAGCTTTCTTT. This chain links TRBV7-8 with TRBJ1-1; D gene unclear. Germline CDR1 is SGHVS and CDR2 is FQNEAQ. This CDR3 is 13 amino acids long. Trimming shortened V by 2 bases and J by 4 bases, and 8 bases separated the two germline ends.

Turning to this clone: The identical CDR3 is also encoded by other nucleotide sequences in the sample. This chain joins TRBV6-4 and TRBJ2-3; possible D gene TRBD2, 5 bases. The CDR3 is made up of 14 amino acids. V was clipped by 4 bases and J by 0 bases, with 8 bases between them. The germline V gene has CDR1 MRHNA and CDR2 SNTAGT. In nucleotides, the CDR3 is TGTGCCAGCAGTGTACGGGGTAGCACAGATACGCAGTATTTT. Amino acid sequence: CASSVRGSTDTQYF.

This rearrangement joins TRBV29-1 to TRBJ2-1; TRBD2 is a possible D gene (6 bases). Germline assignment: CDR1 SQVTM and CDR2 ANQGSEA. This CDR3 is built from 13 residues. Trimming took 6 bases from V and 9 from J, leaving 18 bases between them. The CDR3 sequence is CSVGATSRSEQFF. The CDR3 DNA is TGCAGCGTCGGCGCGACTAGTCGGTCTGAGCAGTTCTTC.

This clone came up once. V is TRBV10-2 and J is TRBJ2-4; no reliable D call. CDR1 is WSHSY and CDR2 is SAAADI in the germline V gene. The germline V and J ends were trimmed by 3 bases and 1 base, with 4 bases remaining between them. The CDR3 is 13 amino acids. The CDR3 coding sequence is TGCGCCAGCAGTGACAGGGCCAAAAACATTCAGTACTTC. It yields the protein CASSDRAKNIQYF.

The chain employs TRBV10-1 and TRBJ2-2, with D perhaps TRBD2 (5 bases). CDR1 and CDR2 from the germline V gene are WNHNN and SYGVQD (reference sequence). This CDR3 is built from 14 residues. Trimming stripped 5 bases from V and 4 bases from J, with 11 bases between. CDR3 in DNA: TGCGCCAGCAGTCGACTACCTGGCACCGGGGAGCTGTTTTTT. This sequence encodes CASSRLPGTGELFF.

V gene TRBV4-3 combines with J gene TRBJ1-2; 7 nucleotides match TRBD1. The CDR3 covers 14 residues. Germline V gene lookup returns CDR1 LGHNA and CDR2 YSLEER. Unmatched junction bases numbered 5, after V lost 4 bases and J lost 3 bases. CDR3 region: CASSRYRGDYGYTF. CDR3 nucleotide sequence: TGCGCCAGCAGCCGGTACAGGGGCGACTATGGCTACACCTTC.

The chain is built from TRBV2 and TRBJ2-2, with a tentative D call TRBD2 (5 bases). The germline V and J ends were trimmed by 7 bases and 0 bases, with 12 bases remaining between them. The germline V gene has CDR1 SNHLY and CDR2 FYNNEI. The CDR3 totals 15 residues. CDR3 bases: TGTGCCAGCAAAAAGGACTTGACGAACACCGGGGAGCTGTTTTTT. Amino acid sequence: CASKKDLTNTGELFF.

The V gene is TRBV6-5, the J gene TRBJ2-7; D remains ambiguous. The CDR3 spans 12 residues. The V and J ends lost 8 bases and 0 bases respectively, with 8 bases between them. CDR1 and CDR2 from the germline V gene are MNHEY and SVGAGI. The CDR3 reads CASARSSYEQYF. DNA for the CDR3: TGTGCCAGCGCAAGGAGCTCCTACGAGCAGTACTTC.

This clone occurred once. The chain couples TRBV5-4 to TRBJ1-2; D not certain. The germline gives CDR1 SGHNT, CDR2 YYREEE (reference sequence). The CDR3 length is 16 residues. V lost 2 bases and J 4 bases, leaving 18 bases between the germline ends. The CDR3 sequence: CASSFGGRVPSYGYTF. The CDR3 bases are TGTGCCAGCAGCTTCGGTGGGCGTGTACCATCCTATGGCTACACCTTC.